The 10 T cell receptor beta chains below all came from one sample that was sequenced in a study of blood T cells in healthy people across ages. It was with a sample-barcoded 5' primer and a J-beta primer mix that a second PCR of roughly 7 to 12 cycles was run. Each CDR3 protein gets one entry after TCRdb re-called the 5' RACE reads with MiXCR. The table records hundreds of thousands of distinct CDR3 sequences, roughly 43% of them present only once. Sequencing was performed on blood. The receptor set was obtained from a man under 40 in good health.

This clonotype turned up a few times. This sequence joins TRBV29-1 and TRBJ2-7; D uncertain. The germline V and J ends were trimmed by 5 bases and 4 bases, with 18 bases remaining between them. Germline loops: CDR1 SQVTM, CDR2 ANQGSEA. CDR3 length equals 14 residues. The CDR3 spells CSVSPSLGLYEQYF. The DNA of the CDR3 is TGCAGCGTTAGCCCTTCCCTCGGATTATACGAGCAGTACTTC.

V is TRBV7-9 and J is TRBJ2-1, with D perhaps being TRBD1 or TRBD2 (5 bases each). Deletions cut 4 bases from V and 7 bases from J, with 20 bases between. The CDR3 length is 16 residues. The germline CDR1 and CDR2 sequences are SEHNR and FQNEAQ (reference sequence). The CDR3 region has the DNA TGTGCCAGCAGCTCTTATATCGGCAGGGACGGGAATGAGCAGTTCTTC. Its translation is CASSSYIGRDGNEQFF.

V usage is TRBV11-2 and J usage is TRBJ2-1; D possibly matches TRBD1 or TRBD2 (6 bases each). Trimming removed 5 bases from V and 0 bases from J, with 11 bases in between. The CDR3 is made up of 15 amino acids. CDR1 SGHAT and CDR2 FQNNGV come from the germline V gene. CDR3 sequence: CASSRRGPSYNEQFF. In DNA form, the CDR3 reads TGTGCCAGCAGCCGCCGGGGGCCCTCCTACAATGAGCAGTTCTTC.

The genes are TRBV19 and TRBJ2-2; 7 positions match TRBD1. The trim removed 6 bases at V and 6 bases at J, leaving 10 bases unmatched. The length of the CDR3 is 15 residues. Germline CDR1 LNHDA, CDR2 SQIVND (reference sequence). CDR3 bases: TGTGCCAGTAGCCGCCCTTGGACAGGCGCCGGGGAGCTGTTTTTT. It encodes CASSRPWTGAGELFF. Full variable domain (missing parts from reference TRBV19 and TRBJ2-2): DGGITQSPKYLFRKEGQNVTLSCEQNLNHDAMYWYRQDPGQGLRLIYYSQIVNDFQKGDIAEGYSVSREKKESFPLTVTSAQKNPTAFYLCASSRPWTGAGELFFGEGSRLTVL.

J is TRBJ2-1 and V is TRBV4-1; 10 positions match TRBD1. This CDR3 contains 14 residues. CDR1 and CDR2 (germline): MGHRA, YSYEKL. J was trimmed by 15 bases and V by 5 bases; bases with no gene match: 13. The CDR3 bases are TGCGCCAGCAGCACACAATGGCCGGGACAGGGGTGGTTCTTC. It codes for CASSTQWPGQGWFF.

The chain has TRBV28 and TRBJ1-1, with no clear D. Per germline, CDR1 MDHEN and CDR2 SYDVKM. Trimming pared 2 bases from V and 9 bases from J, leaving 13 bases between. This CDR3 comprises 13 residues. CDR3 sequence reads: CASSLKGMGKAFF. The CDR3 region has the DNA TGTGCCAGCAGTTTAAAGGGAATGGGGAAAGCTTTCTTT. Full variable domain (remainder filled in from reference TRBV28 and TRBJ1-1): DVKVTQSSRYLVKRTGEKVFLECVQDMDHENMFWYRQDPGLGLRLIYFSYDVKMKEKGDIPEGYSVSREKKERFSLILESASTNQTSMYLCASSLKGMGKAFFGQGTRLTVV.

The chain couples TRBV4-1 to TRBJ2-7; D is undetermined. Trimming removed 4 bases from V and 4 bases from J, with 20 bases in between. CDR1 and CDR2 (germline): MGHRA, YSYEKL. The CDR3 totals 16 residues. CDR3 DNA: TGCGCCAGCAGCCCCGATCCCGGGTCTTCTATTTACGAGCAGTACTTC. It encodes CASSPDPGSSIYEQYF.

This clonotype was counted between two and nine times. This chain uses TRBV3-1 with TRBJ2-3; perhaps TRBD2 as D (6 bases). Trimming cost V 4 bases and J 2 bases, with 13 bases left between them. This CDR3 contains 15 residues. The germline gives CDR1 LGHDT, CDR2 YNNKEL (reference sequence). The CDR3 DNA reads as TGTGCCAGCAGCCGGTCCGGGGGTTTCACAGATACGCAGTATTTT. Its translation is CASSRSGGFTDTQYF.

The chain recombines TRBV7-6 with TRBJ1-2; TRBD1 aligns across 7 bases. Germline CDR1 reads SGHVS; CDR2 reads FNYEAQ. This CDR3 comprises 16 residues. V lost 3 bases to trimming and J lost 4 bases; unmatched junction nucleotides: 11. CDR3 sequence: CASSLDSGTASYGYTF. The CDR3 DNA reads TGTGCCAGCAGCTTGGATTCCGGGACAGCTTCCTATGGCTACACCTTC.

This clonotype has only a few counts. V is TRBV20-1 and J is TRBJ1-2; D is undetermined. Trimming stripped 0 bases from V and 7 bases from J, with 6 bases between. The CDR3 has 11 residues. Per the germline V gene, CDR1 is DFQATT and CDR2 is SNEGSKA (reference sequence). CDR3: CSARDGFGYTF. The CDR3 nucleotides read TGCAGTGCTAGAGACGGGTTTGGCTACACCTTC.